This TCR beta chain was recorded in a study of blood T cell repertoires in COVID-19. Turning to the study itself: Spain, Italy and the United States supplied samples that represented acute and convalescent COVID-19. PBMCs, B-cell-depleted T cells, or T cells provided the cDNA or gDNA that made up the material.

CDR1 and CDR2 (germline): KGHDR, SFDVKD. V lost 2 bases to trimming and J lost 6 bases, with 16 bases between them. The CDR3 is made up of 15 amino acids. Per the authors' pipeline: Reference gene primer amplification yielded estimated nucleated cell counts. The assay was immunoSEQ multiplex PCR, and TCRdb's table has in-frame clones only and misses some. Clone size and the V and J calls come from that table; the DNA yielded D and trimming. The table has some 140,000 clones, less than 95% seen once. This TCR was sampled from a man aged 50-59 years with acute or convalescent COVID-19. The sample taken for sequencing was peripheral blood. V usage is TRBV24-1 and J usage is TRBJ2-7; a possible D gene is TRBD1 (6 bases). The CDR3 DNA reads as TGTGCCACCAGTGATTACGACAGGTGGACGGCCGAGCAGTACTTC. Translated: CATSDYDRWTAEQYF.